The rows below give T cell receptor beta chains drawn from one sample of a study of a mutant IDH1 vaccine in newly diagnosed glioma. The data were produced by immunoSEQ multiplex PCR, yet TCRdb's version contains in-frame clones alone and is incomplete. This sample has under 65,000 clones, with about three quarters found just once. This specimen consisted of PBMCs, obtained from a glioma patient treated with radiotherapy, temozolomide or both. The receptor set was obtained from a woman aged 40 to 50 with glioma. Each CDR3 is given with its conserved first and last residue. Each record gives: D gene, CDR3 length, clone size, V gene, J gene, CDR3 protein, CDR3 DNA. D genes are given only for firm matches. The listing skips clone size in some rows; elsewhere it reads once, few, many or a size class.

>NA|15|once|TRBV4-1|TRBJ1-5
CASSQEFTGNQPQHF
TGCGCCAGCAGCCAAGAATTTACAGGCAATCAGCCCCAGCATTTT
>NA|15|NA|TRBV11-2|TRBJ2-7
CASSLEIDSDYEQYF
TGTGCCAGCAGCTTAGAGATTGACAGCGACTACGAGCAGTACTTC
>TRBD1|14|NA|TRBV7-2|TRBJ1-1
CASRPITGGSEAFF
TGTGCCAGCAGACCTATCACAGGGGGGTCTGAAGCTTTCTTT
>TRBD2|17|NA|TRBV9|TRBJ2-1
CASSLPTSGGARDEQFF
TGTGCCAGCAGCTTACCGACTAGCGGGGGGGCCAGGGATGAGCAGTTCTTC
>NA|16|NA|TRBV6-6|TRBJ1-1
CASSWGRVGANTEAFF
TGTGCCAGCAGTTGGGGCAGGGTAGGAGCCAACACTGAAGCTTTCTTT
>TRBD1|15|NA|TRBV5-6|TRBJ1-4
CASSLEGAGGEKLFF
TGTGCCAGCAGCTTGGAGGGGGCTGGGGGGGAAAAACTGTTTTTT
>NA|14|NA|TRBV5-1|TRBJ2-7
CASSSHSAVGEQYF
TGCGCCAGCAGCTCCCATTCCGCGGTGGGCGAGCAGTACTTC
>NA|13|NA|TRBV5-6|TRBJ1-2
CASSARANYGYTF
TGTGCCAGCAGTGCAAGGGCTAACTATGGCTACACCTTC
>NA|15|few|TRBV2|TRBJ1-3
CASRVGQVSGNTIYF
TGTGCCAGCAGGGTGGGGCAGGTCTCTGGAAACACCATATATTTT
>NA|14|NA|TRBV11-2|TRBJ1-4
CASSLIRAEEKLFF
TGTGCCAGCAGCTTAATAAGGGCGGAGGAAAAACTGTTTTTT
>NA|14|NA|TRBV2|TRBJ1-1
CASSDRDPRGGAFF
TGTGCCAGCAGTGACCGGGACCCCAGAGGAGGAGCTTTCTTT
>NA|15|NA|TRBV13|TRBJ1-3
CASSLYRTSGNTIYF
TGTGCCAGCAGCTTATATCGCACCTCTGGAAACACCATATATTTT
>TRBD1|16|NA|TRBV2|TRBJ2-1
CASFLRPGQVYNEQFF
TGTGCCAGCTTTTTAAGGCCGGGACAGGTCTACAATGAGCAGTTCTTC
>TRBD1|14|NA|TRBV11-2|TRBJ1-4
CASSPTGGNEKLFF
TGTGCCAGCAGCCCGACAGGGGGGAATGAAAAACTGTTTTTT
>NA|17|NA|TRBV15|TRBJ1-4
CATSRDGSGYINEKLFF
TGTGCCACCAGCAGAGATGGGTCAGGGTATATTAATGAAAAACTGTTTTTT
>TRBD1|14|NA|TRBV19|TRBJ1-1
CASSITGGNTEAFF
TGTGCCAGTAGTATAACAGGGGGGAACACTGAAGCTTTCTTT
>TRBD2|14|NA|TRBV2|TRBJ2-3
CASSEVAGGDTQYF
TGTGCCAGCAGTGAAGTAGCGGGGGGAGATACGCAGTATTTT
>NA|15|NA|TRBV14|TRBJ1-2
CASSQLSQDSYGYTF
TGTGCCAGCAGCCAACTCTCCCAGGATAGCTATGGCTACACCTTC